Listed below are T cell receptor beta chains from one sample, sequenced in a study of blood T cell repertoires in COVID-19. Sequencing was performed with immunoSEQ multiplex PCR; in TCRdb, only in-frame clones are kept and a portion is missing. The table shows a few hundred thousand clones, with roughly four fifths occurring only once. The source material was PBMCs or T cells enriched from blood (not recorded which). These receptors were obtained from a young man with acute COVID-19. Each CDR3 is given with its conserved first and last residue. D genes are given only for firm matches.

j_call v_call d_call cdr3_aa
TRBJ2-2 TRBV6-5 . CASSYRTRGTGELFF
TRBJ1-6 TRBV9 . CASSVEGGGLYNSPLHF
TRBJ2-1 TRBV20-1 TRBD1 CSASLRGRRGNEQFF
TRBJ1-3 TRBV20-1 . CSAEAGNTIYF
TRBJ2-1 TRBV7-2 . CARGGQLYNEQFF
TRBJ1-1 TRBV5-1 . CASSGPRNTEAFF
TRBJ1-6 TRBV7-9 . CASSPRTEYNSPLHF
TRBJ2-1 TRBV7-6 TRBD2 CASSLAGGGAYNEQFF
TRBJ1-5 TRBV27 TRBD1 CASRRRGQGASGNQPQHF
TRBJ2-1 TRBV4-3 TRBD2 CASSQLASGGPMNEQFF
TRBJ1-1 TRBV19 . CASNLDYKAFTEAFF
TRBJ1-2 TRBV5-4 . CASSLGPGRGGYTF
TRBJ2-5 TRBV24-1 TRBD1 CATSAGQGQETQYF
TRBJ1-1 TRBV20-1 . CSASRGGAMNTEAFF
TRBJ2-5 TRBV19 TRBD1 CASGGDRGRQETQYF
TRBJ1-4 TRBV7-2 TRBD1 CASSLGDRGRSNEKLFF
TRBJ1-2 TRBV5-4 . CASSLTEGPYGYTF
TRBJ2-3 TRBV12-5 TRBD1 CASGPGTGPTYTQYF
TRBJ1-1 TRBV19 . CASSTRGITEAFF
TRBJ2-1 TRBV9 . CASSGAISNEQFF
TRBJ1-2 TRBV7-2 . CASSYLSGRDGYTF
TRBJ2-1 TRBV27 TRBD2 CASRTSGRKEQFF
TRBJ1-6 TRBV24-1 TRBD1 CATSEGTANSPLHF
TRBJ2-1 TRBV6-5 TRBD2 CASSLEVAGDNEQFF